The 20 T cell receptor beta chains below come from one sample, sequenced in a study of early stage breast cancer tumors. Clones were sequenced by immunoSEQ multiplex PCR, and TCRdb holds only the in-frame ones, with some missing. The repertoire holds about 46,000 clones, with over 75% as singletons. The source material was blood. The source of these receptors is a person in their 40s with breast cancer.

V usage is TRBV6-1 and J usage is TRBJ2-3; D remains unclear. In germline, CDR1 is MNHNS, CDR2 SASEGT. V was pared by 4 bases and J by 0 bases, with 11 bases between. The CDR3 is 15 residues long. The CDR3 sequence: CASSVLQTSTDTQYF. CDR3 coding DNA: TGTGCCAGCAGTGTGTTACAAACTAGCACAGATACGCAGTATTTT.

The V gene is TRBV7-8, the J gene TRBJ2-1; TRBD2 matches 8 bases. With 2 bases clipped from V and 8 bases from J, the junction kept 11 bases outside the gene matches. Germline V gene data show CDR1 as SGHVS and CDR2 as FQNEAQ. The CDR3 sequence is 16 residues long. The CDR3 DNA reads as TGTGCCAGCAGCTTAAACCCGGGACTAGTCAGCGATGAGCAGTTCTTC. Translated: CASSLNPGLVSDEQFF.

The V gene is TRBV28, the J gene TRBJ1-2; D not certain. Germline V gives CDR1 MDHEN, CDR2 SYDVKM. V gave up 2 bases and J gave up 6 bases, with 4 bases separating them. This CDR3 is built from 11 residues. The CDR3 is CASSLGDGYTF. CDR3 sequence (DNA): TGTGCCAGCAGTTTAGGAGATGGCTACACCTTC.

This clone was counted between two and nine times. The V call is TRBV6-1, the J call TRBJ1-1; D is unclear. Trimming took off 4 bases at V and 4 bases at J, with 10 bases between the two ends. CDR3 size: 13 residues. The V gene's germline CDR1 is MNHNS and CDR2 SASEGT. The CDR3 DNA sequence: TGTGCCAGCAGTGGGGTTTATGGCACTGAAGCTTTCTTT. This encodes CASSGVYGTEAFF.

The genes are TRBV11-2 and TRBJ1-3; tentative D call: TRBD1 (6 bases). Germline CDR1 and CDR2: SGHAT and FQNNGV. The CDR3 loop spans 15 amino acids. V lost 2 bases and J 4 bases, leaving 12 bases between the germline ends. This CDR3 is CASSLLGAGGNTIYF. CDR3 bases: TGTGCCAGCAGCTTATTGGGGGCCGGGGGAAACACCATATATTTT.

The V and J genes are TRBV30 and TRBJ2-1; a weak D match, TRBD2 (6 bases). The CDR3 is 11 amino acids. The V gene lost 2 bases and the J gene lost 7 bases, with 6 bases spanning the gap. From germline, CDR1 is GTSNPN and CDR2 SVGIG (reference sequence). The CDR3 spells CAWSRGNEQFF. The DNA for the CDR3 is TGTGCCTGGAGTCGGGGGAATGAGCAGTTCTTC.

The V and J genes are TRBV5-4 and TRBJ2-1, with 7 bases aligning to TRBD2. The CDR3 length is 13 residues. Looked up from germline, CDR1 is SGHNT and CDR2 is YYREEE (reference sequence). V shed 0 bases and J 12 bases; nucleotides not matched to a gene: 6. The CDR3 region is CASSLATGEGQFF. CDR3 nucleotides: TGTGCCAGCAGCTTGGCCACGGGGGAGGGGCAGTTCTTC.

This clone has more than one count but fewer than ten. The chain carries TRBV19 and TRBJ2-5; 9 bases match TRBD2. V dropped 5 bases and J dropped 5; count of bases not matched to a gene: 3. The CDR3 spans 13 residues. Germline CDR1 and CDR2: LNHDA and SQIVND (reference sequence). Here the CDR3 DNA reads TGTGCCAGTAGTTCCAGCGGGAGGGAGACCCAGTACTTC. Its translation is CASSSSGRETQYF.

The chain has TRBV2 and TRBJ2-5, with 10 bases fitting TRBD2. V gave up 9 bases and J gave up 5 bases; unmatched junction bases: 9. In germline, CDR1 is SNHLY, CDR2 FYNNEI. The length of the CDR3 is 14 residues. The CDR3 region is CASGAGGPEETQYF. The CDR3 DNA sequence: TGTGCCAGTGGAGCGGGAGGGCCCGAGGAGACCCAGTACTTC.

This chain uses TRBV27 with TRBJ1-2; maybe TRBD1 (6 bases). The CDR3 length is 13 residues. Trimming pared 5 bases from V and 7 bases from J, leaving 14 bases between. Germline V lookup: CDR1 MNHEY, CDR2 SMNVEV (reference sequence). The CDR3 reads CASSHKIRGGYTF. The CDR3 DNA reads TGTGCCAGCAGTCATAAAATCAGGGGTGGCTACACCTTC.

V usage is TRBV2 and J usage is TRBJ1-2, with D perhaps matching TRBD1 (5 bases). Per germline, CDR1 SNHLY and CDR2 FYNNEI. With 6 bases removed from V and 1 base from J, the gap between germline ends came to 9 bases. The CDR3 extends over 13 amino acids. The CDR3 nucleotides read TGTGCCAGCAGACTTGACAGTAACTATGGCTACACCTTC. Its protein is CASRLDSNYGYTF. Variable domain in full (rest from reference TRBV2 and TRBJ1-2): EPEVTQTPSHQVTQMGQEVILRCVPISNHLYFYWYRQILGQKVEFLVSFYNNEISEKSEIFDDQFSVERPDGSNFTLKIRSTKLEDSAMYFCASRLDSNYGYTFGSGTRLTVV.

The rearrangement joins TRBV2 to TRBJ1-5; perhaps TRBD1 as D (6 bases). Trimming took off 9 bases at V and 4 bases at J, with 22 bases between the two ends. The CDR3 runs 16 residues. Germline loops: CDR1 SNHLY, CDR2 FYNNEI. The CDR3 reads CARGGRSGGKNQPQHF. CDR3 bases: TGTGCCAGAGGGGGGCGATCCGGGGGCAAGAATCAGCCCCAGCATTTT.

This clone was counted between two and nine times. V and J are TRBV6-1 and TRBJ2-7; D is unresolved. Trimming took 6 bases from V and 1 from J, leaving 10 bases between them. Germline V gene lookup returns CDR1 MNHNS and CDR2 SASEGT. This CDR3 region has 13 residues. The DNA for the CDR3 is TGTGCCAGCAGCCAACAGAGATCCTACGAGCAGTACTTC. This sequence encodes CASSQQRSYEQYF.

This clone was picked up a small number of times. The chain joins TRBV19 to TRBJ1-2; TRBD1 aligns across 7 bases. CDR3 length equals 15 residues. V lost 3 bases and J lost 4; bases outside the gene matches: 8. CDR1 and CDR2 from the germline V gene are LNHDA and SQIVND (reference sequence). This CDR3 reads CASSIPGQEFYGYTF. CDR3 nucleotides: TGTGCCAGTAGTATCCCCGGACAGGAGTTCTATGGCTACACCTTC. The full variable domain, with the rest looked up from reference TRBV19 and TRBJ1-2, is DGGITQSPKYLFRKEGQNVTLSCEQNLNHDAMYWYRQDPGQGLRLIYYSQIVNDFQKGDIAEGYSVSREKKESFPLTVTSAQKNPTAFYLCASSIPGQEFYGYTFGSGTRLTVV.

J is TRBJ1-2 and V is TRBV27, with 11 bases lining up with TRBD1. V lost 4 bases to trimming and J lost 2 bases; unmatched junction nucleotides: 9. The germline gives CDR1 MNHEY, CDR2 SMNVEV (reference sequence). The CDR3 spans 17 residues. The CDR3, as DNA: TGTGCCAGCAGTTCCCCCGGGACAGGGGGTTCGAACTATGGCTACACCTTC. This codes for CASSSPGTGGSNYGYTF.

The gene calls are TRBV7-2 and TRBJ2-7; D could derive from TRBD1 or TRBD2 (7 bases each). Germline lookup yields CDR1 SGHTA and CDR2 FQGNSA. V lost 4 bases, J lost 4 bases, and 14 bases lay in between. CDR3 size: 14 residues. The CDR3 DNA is TGTGCCAGCAGCTCGTACAGGGGAGGGTACGAGCAGTACTTC. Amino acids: CASSSYRGGYEQYF.

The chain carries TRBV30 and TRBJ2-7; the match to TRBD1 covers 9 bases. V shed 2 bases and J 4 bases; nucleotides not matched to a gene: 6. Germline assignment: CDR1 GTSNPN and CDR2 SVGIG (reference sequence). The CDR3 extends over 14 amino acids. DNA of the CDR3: TGTGCCTGGAGTCCCGGGACAGGGATTTACGAGCAGTACTTC. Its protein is CAWSPGTGIYEQYF.

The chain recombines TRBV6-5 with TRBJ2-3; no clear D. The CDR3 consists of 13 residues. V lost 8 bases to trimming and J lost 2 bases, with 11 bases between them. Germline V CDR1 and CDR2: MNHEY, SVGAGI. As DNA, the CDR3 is TGTGCCAGCTATGGCGGCCCCACAGATACGCAGTATTTT. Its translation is CASYGGPTDTQYF.

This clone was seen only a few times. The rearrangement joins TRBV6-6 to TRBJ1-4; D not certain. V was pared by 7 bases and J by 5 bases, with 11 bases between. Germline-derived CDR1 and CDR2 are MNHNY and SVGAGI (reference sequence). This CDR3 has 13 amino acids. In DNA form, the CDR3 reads TGTGCCAGCACTCCGACGGAAAATGAAAAACTGTTTTTT. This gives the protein CASTPTENEKLFF.

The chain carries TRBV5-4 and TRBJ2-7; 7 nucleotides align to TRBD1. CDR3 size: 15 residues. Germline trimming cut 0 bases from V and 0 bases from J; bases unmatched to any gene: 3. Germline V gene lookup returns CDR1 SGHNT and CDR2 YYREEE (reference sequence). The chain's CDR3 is CASSLGGQSSYEQYF. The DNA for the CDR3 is TGTGCCAGCAGCTTGGGGGGACAGAGCTCCTACGAGCAGTACTTC.